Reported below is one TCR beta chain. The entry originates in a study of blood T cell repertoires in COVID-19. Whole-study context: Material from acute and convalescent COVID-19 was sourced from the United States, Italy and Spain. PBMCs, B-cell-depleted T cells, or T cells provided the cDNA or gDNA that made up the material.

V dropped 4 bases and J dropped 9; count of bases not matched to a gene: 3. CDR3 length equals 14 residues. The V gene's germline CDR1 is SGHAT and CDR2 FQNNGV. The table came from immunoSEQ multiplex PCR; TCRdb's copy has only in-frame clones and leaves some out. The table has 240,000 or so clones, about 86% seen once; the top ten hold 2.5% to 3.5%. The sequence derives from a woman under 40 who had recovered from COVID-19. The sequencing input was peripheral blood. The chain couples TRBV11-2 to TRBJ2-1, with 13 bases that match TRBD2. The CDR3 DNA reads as TGTGCCAGCAGCTCGGGACTAGCGGGGACTGAGCAGTTCTTC. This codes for CASSSGLAGTEQFF.